This T cell receptor beta chain was sequenced during a study of blood T cell repertoires in COVID-19. As for the study in general: From the United States, Italy and Spain came samples of acute and convalescent COVID-19. PBMCs, B-cell-depleted T cells, or T cells were the source of the cDNA or gDNA that made up the material.

The CDR3 consists of 15 residues. Germline CDR1 is GTSNPN and CDR2 is SVGIG (reference sequence). V gave up 0 bases and J gave up 5 bases, with 14 bases separating them. In the original analysis: Estimated nucleated cell counts came from reference gene primer amplification. Data came from immunoSEQ multiplex PCR; TCRdb stores just in-frame clones and leaves some out. Clone size and the V and J calls come from that table; the DNA yielded D and trimming. Of roughly 99,000 clones in the sample, about 91% were seen once. The rearrangement uses TRBV30 and TRBJ1-5, with a weak D call TRBD1 (6 bases). Sequences were obtained from peripheral blood. The receptor comes from a man in his fifties with active or convalescent COVID-19. The CDR3 is CAWSVPDRLYQPQHF. CDR3 coding DNA: TGTGCCTGGAGTGTTCCCGACAGGCTTTATCAGCCCCAGCATTTT.